This paragraph reports one T cell receptor (beta chain). No cognate antigen has been identified for it. Base qualities were left out, and no much larger clone turns up one base away. This sample is drawn from a study of T cell changes during pregnancy in multiple sclerosis (dated by TCRdb to about 2019). Regarding the research as a whole: The study looked at changes in the T cell repertoire across pregnancy in women with multiple sclerosis.

Looking up the germline V gene (reference sequence) yields CDR1 LNHDA and CDR2 SQIVND. Here V drops 10 bases and J drops 4 bases, and the junction holds 11 bases not matched to any gene. The CDR3 starts with the cysteine, ends with the phenylalanine, and has 15 residues. Only the CDR3 DNA stays, 45 bases, in frame from base 1. The method was the immunoSEQ multiplex PCR assay. Here the immuneACCESS table is served through TCRdb, limited to in-frame sequences with V and J called. Missing clones are a known gap in these copies; in checked studies unresolved V genes cover under half, and the rest lacks a known reason. This sample has about 58,000 clones in its table, and 90% to 95% of those were observed once. About 4% of the sample comes from the top ten.

This chain joins TRBV19 to TRBJ2-5, with 11 middle bases fitting TRBD2. The sequence came from a female donor with multiple sclerosis, enrolled in a pregnancy study. The sequences come from CD8+ T cells from peripheral blood mononuclear cells, collected in the second trimester of pregnancy. The CDR3: CATNLAGGSSETQYF. The DNA sequence follows: TGTGCCACAAATCTAGCGGGAGGATCTTCAGAGACCCAGTACTTC.